Detailed here is one T cell receptor (beta chain). The entry originates in a study of OX40 agonist ivuxolimab in advanced cancers. Study context: People who had prior anti-PD-1, anti-PD-L1 or anti-CTLA-4 therapy could take part, and 35% to 50% had some.

The germline gives CDR1 SGHTA, CDR2 FQGNSA. Deletions cut 0 bases from V and 4 bases from J, with 11 bases between. This CDR3 is 15 amino acids long. Assay: immunoSEQ multiplex PCR; the TCRdb copy retains only in-frame clones and omits some. Of 75,000 to 100,000 clones detected, roughly 88% appear once; the ten largest clones hold roughly 0.75%. The receptor was derived from an adult with an advanced solid tumor such as melanoma, head and neck, liver or kidney cancer. Sequenced here: CD4+ or CD8+ T cells sorted from blood, sampled in a trial of the OX40 agonist ivuxolimab. The rearrangement joins TRBV7-2 to TRBJ2-3, with D possibly matching TRBD1 (6 bases). In DNA form, the CDR3 reads TGTGCCAGCAGCTTAGCTGGGACAACCTCAGATACGCAGTATTTT. It translates to CASSLAGTTSDTQYF.